This T cell receptor (beta chain) was recorded in a study of breast tumors, draining lymph nodes, adjacent tissues (dated by TCRdb to the mid-2010s). About the full investigation: In breast cancer patients, the study compared the TCR beta repertoires of tumor, adjacent nontumor tissue and axillary lymph nodes. In human breast cancer, the study set out to evaluate how tumor, surrounding tissue and draining lymph node repertoires relate to one another and whether T cells may move between these sites. Overall study results and their limits: Rather than being directly demonstrated, the conclusion that tumor T cells originate in lymph nodes was presented as consistent with a hypothesis. Tumors showed preferential V and J gene usage, and their T-cell repertoire diversity fell below that of lymph nodes yet above that of nontumor tissue. The data were considered consistent with the idea that most tumor T cells come from the lymph node and then expand in tumor tissue. In luminal-like breast cancer, tumor and nontumor tissue repertoires resembled each other significantly more than in basal-like breast cancer.

As to this clonotype: Its cognate antigen has yet to be identified. Base quality data are lacking; no much larger clone is found one base away.

Sequenced using an Illumina HiSeq 2000. Multiplex PCR amplification was used to build the TCR beta chain libraries. High-throughput sequencing was used to analyze the amplified TCR beta chain products. TCRdb trimmed public reads at Q25 via fastp, called clones via MiXCR and kept in-frame beta chains. Rows matching on CDR3 protein sequence are summarized as one entry with the most common DNA and genes. The sample profile shows about 31,000 distinct CDR3 sequences; about 60% of them were found once. Clones ranked in the top ten supply 15% to 20% of the sample. The CDR3 sequence holds 13 residues, the cysteine and phenylalanine included. The sequence is cut down to CDR3 DNA, 39 bases in frame from base 1. V and J are truncated by 5 bases and 4 bases respectively, leaving an intervening sequence of 11 bases. From the germline V gene, CDR1 is MRHNA and CDR2 is SNTAGT.

Sample: breast tumor tissue. This TCR came from a female donor with breast cancer. Some clones in this sample may be carry-over from other donors' samples. The rearrangement combines TRBV6-4 with TRBJ1-1; no D segment can be confidently identified. The DNA sequence is TGTGCCAGCAGTCGAAGAAGTGGCACTGAAGCTTTCTTT. It translates as CASSRRSGTEAFF.